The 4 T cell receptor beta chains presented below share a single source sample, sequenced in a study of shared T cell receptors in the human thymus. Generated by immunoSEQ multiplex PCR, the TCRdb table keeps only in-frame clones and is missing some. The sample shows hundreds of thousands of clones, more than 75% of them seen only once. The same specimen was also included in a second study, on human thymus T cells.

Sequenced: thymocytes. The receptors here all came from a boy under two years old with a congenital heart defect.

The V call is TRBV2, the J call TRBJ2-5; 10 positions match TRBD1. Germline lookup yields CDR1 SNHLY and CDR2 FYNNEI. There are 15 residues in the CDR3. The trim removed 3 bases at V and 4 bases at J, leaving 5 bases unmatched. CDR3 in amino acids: CASSEGTGVVETQYF. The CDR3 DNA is TGTGCCAGCAGTGAGGGGACAGGGGTGGTAGAGACCCAGTACTTC.

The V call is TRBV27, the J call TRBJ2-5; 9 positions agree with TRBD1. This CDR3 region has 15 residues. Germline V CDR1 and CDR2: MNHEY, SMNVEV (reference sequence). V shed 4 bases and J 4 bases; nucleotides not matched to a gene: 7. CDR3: CASSCTTGGRETQYF. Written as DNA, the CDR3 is TGTGCCAGCAGTTGCACGACAGGGGGGAGAGAGACCCAGTACTTC.

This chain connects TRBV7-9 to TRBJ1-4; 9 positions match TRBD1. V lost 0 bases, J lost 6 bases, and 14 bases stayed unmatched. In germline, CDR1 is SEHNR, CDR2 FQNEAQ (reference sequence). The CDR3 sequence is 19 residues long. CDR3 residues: CASSLAQIRTGGADEKLFF. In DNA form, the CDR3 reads TGTGCCAGCAGCTTAGCTCAAATCCGAACAGGGGGCGCGGATGAAAAACTGTTTTTT.

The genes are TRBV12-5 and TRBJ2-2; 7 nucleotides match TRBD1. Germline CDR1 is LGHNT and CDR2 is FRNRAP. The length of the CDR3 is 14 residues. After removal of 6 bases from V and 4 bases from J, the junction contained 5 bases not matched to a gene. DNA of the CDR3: TGTGCTAGTGGGAAACAGGGGACCACCGGGGAGCTGTTTTTT. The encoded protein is CASGKQGTTGELFF.